Below, 26 T cell receptor beta chains from the same sample are listed, as sequenced in a study of T-cell memory formation after mild COVID-19. TCRdb ran MiXCR on the 5' RACE reads and lists one entry per CDR3 protein. The sample has roughly 370,000 distinct CDR3 sequences; roughly 15% are singletons. The sample consisted of PBMCs or a T cell subset sorted from them (not recorded which). These receptors all stem from a man aged 18 to 30 who had mild COVID-19 (a few samples of this study predate the infection). Cell type and time point are not known.

CDR3 in DNA: TGTGCCAGCAGCGCCAGGCCTCAAGAGACCCAGTACTTC. This translates into CASSARPQETQYF. V usage is TRBV7-2 and J usage is TRBJ2-5; no firm D call. This CDR3 has 13 residues. Deletions cut 5 bases from V and 2 bases from J, with 9 bases between. Germline V lookup: CDR1 SGHTA, CDR2 FQGNSA.

This clonotype was recorded a few times. The chain carries TRBV4-1 and TRBJ1-3; D is ambiguous. The CDR3 totals 15 residues. Germline V gene lookup returns CDR1 MGHRA and CDR2 YSYEKL. Trimming removed 1 base at V and 0 bases at J, with 7 bases between. The CDR3 region is CASSQGPSSGNTIYF. The CDR3 DNA is TGCGCCAGCAGCCAAGGTCCGAGCTCTGGAAACACCATATATTTT.

The genes are TRBV6-6 and TRBJ1-1; TRBD1 is a possible D gene (5 bases). CDR1 and CDR2 from the germline V gene are MNHNY and SVGAGI (reference sequence). The CDR3 is 14 residues long. Trimming shortened V by 2 bases and J by 2 bases, and 9 bases separated the two germline ends. CDR3 residues: CASSYQGGNTEAFF. The CDR3 DNA follows: TGTGCCAGCAGTTACCAGGGTGGTAACACTGAAGCTTTCTTT.

This clonotype was detected only a few times. CDR3 protein: CASPDRSSTDTQYF. The CDR3 DNA reads as TGTGCCAGCCCTGACAGATCCTCCACAGATACGCAGTATTTT. The rearrangement links TRBV6-1 to TRBJ2-3; D may be TRBD1 (5 bases). The ends were cut back, 8 bases at V and 2 bases at J, with 14 bases in the middle. The V gene's germline CDR1 is MNHNS and CDR2 SASEGT. This CDR3 region has 14 residues.

This clonotype was picked up a small number of times. The chain is built from TRBV9 and TRBJ1-1, with D tentatively TRBD1 (6 bases). The germline CDR1 and CDR2 sequences are SGDLS and YYNGEE. CDR3 length: 13 residues. Trimming pared 2 bases from V and 4 bases from J, leaving 9 bases between. CDR3 bases: TGTGCCAGCAGCGTTACAGGGAGCACTGAAGCTTTCTTT. Its translation: CASSVTGSTEAFF.

The sample holds many counts of this clonotype. The gene calls are TRBV20-1 and TRBJ2-3; 8 nucleotides line up with TRBD2. The CDR3 has 13 amino acids. Germline lookup yields CDR1 DFQATT and CDR2 SNEGSKA (reference sequence). V trimming: 5 bases; J trimming: 4 bases; junction bases outside the gene matches: 5. The CDR3 region is CSAEGGGPDTQYF. Here the CDR3 DNA reads TGCAGTGCTGAGGGCGGGGGGCCAGATACGCAGTATTTT.

J is TRBJ2-3 and V is TRBV6-5; the match to TRBD2 covers 10 bases. This CDR3 has 17 amino acids. V shed 7 bases and J 2 bases; nucleotides not matched to a gene: 12. Germline V gene data show CDR1 as MNHEY and CDR2 as SVGAGI. CDR3 coding DNA: TGTGCCAGCACCCGAACTCTAGCGGGGGAGCACACAGATACGCAGTATTTT. This codes for CASTRTLAGEHTDTQYF.

The chain couples TRBV10-3 to TRBJ1-4, with 10 bases aligning to TRBD1. The CDR3 is 16 amino acids. CDR1 is ENHRY, CDR2 SYGVKD, per germline. Trimming at V came to 2 bases and at J to 8 bases, leaving 8 bases not matched to a gene. CDR3 sequence reads: CAISEPPGQGREKLFF. In DNA, the CDR3 is TGTGCCATCAGTGAGCCTCCGGGACAGGGGCGAGAAAAACTGTTTTTT.

This clonotype was observed a handful of times. The chain employs TRBV10-3 and TRBJ1-1, with D tentatively TRBD1 (5 bases). This CDR3 contains 15 residues. Trimming left V 7 bases short and J 4 bases short, with 19 bases between. Germline CDR1 is ENHRY and CDR2 is SYGVKD. The CDR3 loop is CAITRRGEMGTEAFF. The CDR3 coding sequence is TGTGCCATCACGAGGAGGGGCGAAATGGGCACTGAAGCTTTCTTT.

The J gene is TRBJ2-3, the V gene TRBV7-2, with TRBD2 matching over 8 bases. Trimming took 5 bases from V and 4 from J; bases not matched to a gene: 8. Germline V gene lookup returns CDR1 SGHTA and CDR2 FQGNSA. The CDR3 has 15 residues. CDR3 in amino acids: CASSKRTSNPDTQYF. CDR3 in DNA: TGTGCCAGCAGCAAGAGGACTAGCAATCCAGATACGCAGTATTTT.

The chain combines TRBV29-1 with TRBJ2-3; no firm D call. The V end was cut by 6 bases, the J end by 3 bases, with 4 bases between. This CDR3 contains 10 residues. The V gene's germline CDR1 is SQVTM and CDR2 ANQGSEA. CDR3 loop: CSVQTDTQYF. CDR3 coding DNA: TGCAGCGTCCAAACAGATACGCAGTATTTT.

This clonotype has only a few counts. The CDR3, as DNA: TGTGCCAGCAGTTTGACAGACGATCAGCCCCAGCATTTT. Protein product: CASSLTDDQPQHF. The genes are TRBV12-3 or TRBV12-4 and TRBJ1-5; weak D call: TRBD1 (5 bases). There are 13 residues in the CDR3. V gave up 3 bases and J gave up 5 bases, with 8 bases separating them.

This clonotype has only a few counts. The rearrangement joins TRBV12-3 or TRBV12-4 to TRBJ2-4; D remains ambiguous. The CDR3 is made up of 15 amino acids. V gave up 6 bases and J gave up 5 bases, with 17 bases separating them. The CDR3 loop is CASRPKTLGENIQYF. CDR3 coding DNA: TGTGCCAGCAGACCGAAAACCCTTGGGGAAAACATTCAGTACTTC.

This clonotype has only a few counts. V usage is TRBV7-6 and J usage is TRBJ2-1; no definite D call. The CDR3 covers 15 residues. V gave up 4 bases and J gave up 2 bases, with 12 bases separating them. Looked up from germline, CDR1 is SGHVS and CDR2 is FNYEAQ. The CDR3 sequence: CASSSRYRTYNEQFF. The CDR3 bases are TGTGCCAGCAGCTCTAGATACCGGACCTACAATGAGCAGTTCTTC.

The chain joins TRBV7-9 to TRBJ1-1, with TRBD1 matching 10 bases. Per the germline V gene, CDR1 is SEHNR and CDR2 is FQNEAQ (reference sequence). Germline trimming cut 5 bases from V and 4 bases from J; bases unmatched to any gene: 7. The CDR3 has 15 amino acids. CDR3 in amino acids: CASSQTRTGGTEAFF. For the CDR3, the DNA is TGTGCCAGCAGCCAGACTAGGACAGGGGGCACTGAAGCTTTCTTT.

The gene calls are TRBV6-6 and TRBJ2-7; 7 bases line up with TRBD1. The ends lost 0 bases at V and 6 bases at J; junction bases unmatched: 5. Germline lookup yields CDR1 MNHNY and CDR2 SVGAGI (reference sequence). The CDR3 extends over 14 amino acids. CDR3 protein: CASSYSGGETEQYF. CDR3 bases: TGTGCCAGCAGTTACTCAGGGGGCGAAACCGAGCAGTACTTC.

This clonotype was seen a handful of times. The chain joins TRBV6-2 or TRBV6-3 to TRBJ2-5, with D possibly TRBD1 on 8 matching bases. This CDR3 contains 16 residues. CDR1 is MNHEY and CDR2 is SVGEGT in the germline V gene. V was trimmed by 6 bases and J by 4 bases, leaving 21 bases between them. The CDR3 protein is CASRNTGGATRETQYF. The CDR3 DNA reads TGTGCCAGCAGGAATACAGGGGGGGCGACTAGAGAGACCCAGTACTTC.

The table lists this clonotype with a few counts. The genes are TRBV5-1 and TRBJ2-5; D is possibly TRBD1 or TRBD2 (5 bases each). Germline V CDR1 and CDR2: SGHRS, YFSETQ. There are 14 residues in the CDR3. The germline V and J ends were trimmed by 9 bases and 1 base, with 16 bases remaining between them. CDR3 sequence (DNA): TGCGCCACCAGAGAGTGGGGGAGCCAAGAGACCCAGTACTTC. Protein sequence: CATREWGSQETQYF.

There are a few counts of this clonotype. This chain uses TRBV7-9 with TRBJ1-1; a possible D gene is TRBD1 (6 bases). Trimming shortened V by 5 bases and J by 11 bases, and 27 bases separated the two germline ends. The CDR3 sequence is 16 residues long. CDR1 is SEHNR and CDR2 is FQNEAQ in the germline V gene (reference sequence). This CDR3 reads CASSPSGTQHGDGAFF. CDR3 sequence (DNA): TGTGCCAGCAGCCCTAGTGGGACACAACATGGGGACGGGGCTTTCTTT.

There are a few counts of this clonotype. This rearrangement joins TRBV5-1 to TRBJ2-3; the D gene is possibly TRBD1 (6 bases). This CDR3 has 14 amino acids. V was trimmed by 4 bases and J by 2 bases, leaving 11 bases between them. Germline V gives CDR1 SGHRS, CDR2 YFSETQ. The CDR3 DNA is TGCGCCAGCAGCAGACAGGCGTACACAGATACGCAGTATTTT. It is translated as CASSRQAYTDTQYF.

This clonotype was seen more than once but under ten times. V is TRBV7-6 and J is TRBJ2-7, with D unresolved. Trimming pared 1 base from V and 4 bases from J, leaving 14 bases between. The CDR3 runs 15 residues. Looked up from germline, CDR1 is SGHVS and CDR2 is FNYEAQ. For the CDR3, the DNA is TGTGCCAGCAGCTTAGATCTCTCCCCCGGGTACGAGCAGTACTTC. Translating it yields CASSLDLSPGYEQYF. Looking up the rest from reference TRBV7-6 and TRBJ2-7 gives the full variable domain: GAGVSQSPRYKVTKRGQDVALRCDPISGHVSLYWYRQALGQGPEFLTYFNYEAQQDKSGLPNDRFSAERPEGSISTLTIQRTEQRDSAMYRCASSLDLSPGYEQYFGPGTRLTVT.

This clonotype has a handful of counts. This sequence joins TRBV25-1 and TRBJ1-3; D is possibly TRBD1 (6 bases). This CDR3 has 14 residues. The ends were cut back, 2 bases at V and 4 bases at J, with 9 bases in the middle. Germline CDR1 and CDR2: MGHDK and SYGVNS. CDR3 amino acids: CASSEQGRGNTIYF. The CDR3 DNA reads as TGTGCCAGCAGTGAACAGGGGAGGGGAAACACCATATATTTT.

This clonotype was found a few times. The rearrangement links TRBV7-9 to TRBJ1-1, with 7 bases lining up with TRBD1. Germline CDR1 reads SEHNR; CDR2 reads FQNEAQ (reference sequence). This CDR3 is built from 17 residues. With V trimmed by 6 bases and J by 4 bases, 17 bases remained unmatched. CDR3 coding DNA: TGTGCCAGCAGTTTACCGGGACAGACTAGGGGTTCCACTGAAGCTTTCTTT. This sequence encodes CASSLPGQTRGSTEAFF.

The chain combines TRBV7-9 with TRBJ2-5; D gene uncertain. The germline CDR1 and CDR2 sequences are SEHNR and FQNEAQ (reference sequence). The CDR3 has 14 amino acids. The V end was cut by 5 bases, the J end by 3 bases, with 13 bases between. The CDR3 here is CASSPGLVEETQYF. The CDR3 DNA is TGTGCCAGCAGCCCCGGGCTAGTCGAAGAGACCCAGTACTTC.

This chain joins TRBV10-3 and TRBJ2-1; 15 bases agree with TRBD2. The germline gives CDR1 ENHRY, CDR2 SYGVKD. J lost 6 bases, V lost 10 bases, and 4 bases had no gene match. CDR3 length equals 14 residues. CDR3 sequence: CASGLAGGLNEQFF. The DNA of the CDR3 is TGTGCCAGCGGACTAGCGGGGGGGCTCAATGAGCAGTTCTTC.

Only a few counts were recorded for this clonotype. The CDR3 region is CASSSLDRGGSEQFF. The CDR3 region has the DNA TGTGCCAGCAGCTCCTTGGACAGGGGAGGTAGTGAGCAGTTCTTC. The rearrangement links TRBV5-6 to TRBJ2-1; 9 bases align to TRBD1. The CDR3 contains 15 residues. Losses at the gene ends were 3 bases for V and 9 bases for J; bases not matched to a gene: 10. Germline assignment: CDR1 SGHDT and CDR2 YYEEEE.